This T cell receptor beta chain was found in a study of identical twins (dated by TCRdb to the mid-2010s). Regarding the research as a whole: TCR alpha and beta repertoires from monozygotic twins, unrelated adults of various ages and cord blood were deep-sequenced to test whether fetal clonotypes persist. To rule out contamination, the twin experiments were replicated at different times with different library preparation protocols.

The germline V end is reduced by 1 base and the J end by 3 bases; junction bases left unmatched: 3. From the germline V gene, CDR1 is SQVTM and CDR2 is ANQGSEA. The CDR3, from cysteine to phenylalanine, totals 14 residues. Left in the record is the CDR3 DNA by itself, 42 bases read in frame from the first base. All donors were healthy Caucasians. Three pairs of female monozygotic twins, all aged about 18 to 30 years, made up the twin cohort. CD4+ and CD8+ T cell populations were isolated with positive isolation kits from Invitrogen. This clonotype was recorded many times. The antigen it recognizes is unknown. Nothing much larger sits one base from this clone, and base qualities are not available. The paper as a whole reports these results and caveats: The excess sharing between twins in beta out-of-frame sequences was weaker because fewer shared sequences reduced the signal-to-noise ratio. Out-of-frame TCR alpha sequences shared between twins showed an excess of low generation-probability sequences compared with coincidental sharing between unrelated individuals. Fewer insertions were carried by abundant cord blood beta clonotypes, a similar but weaker trend appeared in young adult naive repertoires, and no such trend appeared in memory repertoires. Because the same donors could not be followed over many years, the conclusions depended on cross-sectional statistical analysis. Invariant T cells such as MAIT and iNKT could partly confound zero-insertion analyses, though diverse VJ usage argued against this for most clonotypes. Out-of-frame TCR alpha sharing in monozygotic twins was systematically underestimated by recombination models, whereas sharing between unrelated individuals was in agreement with the recombination models.

Receptor amplification or capture employed 5' RACE. TCRdb names Illumina HiSeq 2000 as the instrument used. Template switching introduced a universal primer binding site; the final cDNA contained a unique molecular identifier, enabling accurate counting of TCR cDNA molecules. Specific primers in the conserved constant-segment region were used to synthesize first-strand cDNA for the TCR alpha and beta chains. To control for contamination, every cDNA library carried two barcodes: a SMART-Mk sample barcode plus Illumina barcodes. TruSeq adapter sequences and Illumina sample barcodes were added in two successive PCR steps. The Illumina HiSeq platform was used with custom primers to sequence TCR alpha and beta cDNA libraries. Processing in the source paper ran as follows. Unique molecular identifiers were extracted from raw reads with MiGEC, and CDR3 positions were determined with MiXCR. Recombination models were inferred per individual with the repgenHMM and IGoR tools using an EM algorithm. Shared clonotypes were analyzed with the tcR package in R, and sharing was normalized by the product of cloneset sizes. Out-of-frame nonproductive sequences were analyzed to study raw recombination free of thymic and clonal selection effects. The public reads were run again by TCRdb, first through fastp at Q25 and then through MiXCR, and only productive beta chains were kept. Merged by CDR3 protein, the rows form single entries marked with the most common genes and DNA. These V and J calls are TCRdb output, not the study's own analysis. Counted in this sample were 200,000 to 250,000 distinct CDR3 sequences; 6.5% to 9% of them appeared once. The ten largest clones represent about 5.8% of the sample.

The sample also formed part of further work on yellow fever vaccine responses in identical twins. Reported in the second study: According to the authors, in identical twins the way T cells responded to vaccination appeared partly convergent and partly personalized. The study precisely tracked vaccine-responding T cell clones in identical twins.

Recombination joined TRBV29-1 with TRBJ2-1, with 7 central nucleotides matching TRBD2. Sequencing was performed on CD8+ T cells sorted from blood. This receptor was taken from a woman in her late teens or twenties in good health. In nucleotide form, the sequence is TGCAGCGTTGAAGGCCGGGACTACTACAATGAGCAGTTCTTC. The resulting protein is CSVEGRDYYNEQFF.